These T cell receptor beta chains were read from a single sample in a study of shared clonotypes between healthy human individuals. Only in-frame clones appear in the TCRdb table, and some are missing; sequencing was by immunoSEQ multiplex PCR. This table holds roughly 1,600,000 clones, less than 99% found once. Specimen: naive CD4+ T cells sorted from blood. The receptors come from a man in his thirties or forties in good health. The conserved cysteine and the conserved F or W are not part of the CDR3 here.

>14|TRBV15|TRBJ2-7
ATSRATAWSGYEQY
>12|TRBV25-1|TRBJ1-3
ASSELISGNTIY
>14|TRBV5-4|TRBJ2-5
ASSLVGRQGQETQY
>13|TRBV6-5|TRBJ1-1
ASSDPGAPYTEAF
>14|TRBV7-2|TRBJ2-2
ASSPPGQRGAGELF
>11|TRBV27|TRBJ2-1
ASSAFSDNEQF
>13|TRBV18|TRBJ1-3
ASSQTRGHGNTIY
>12|TRBV29-1|TRBJ2-3
SVEAGQYTDTQY
>10|TRBV30|TRBJ1-3
AWILAGNTIY
>11|TRBV28|TRBJ2-6
ASRLPGANVLT
>12|TRBV28|TRBJ1-5
ASSSPGRNQPQH
>11|TRBV7-3|TRBJ2-7
ASSRTGPYEQY
>13|TRBV7-8|TRBJ2-2
ASSQAGGDTGELF
>12|TRBV10-3|TRBJ1-5
AISEDSLNQPQH
>13|TRBV11-3|TRBJ1-1
ASRTGDELNTEAF
>12|TRBV29-1|TRBJ2-1
SGGGGGRTNEQF
>14|TRBV7-8|TRBJ2-5
ASSIGGGGGVETQY
>13|TRBV30|TRBJ1-3
AWAPSWKAGNTIY
>13|TRBV18|TRBJ1-4
ASSPLSGIAVELF
>12|TRBV4-3|TRBJ2-7
ASSQQQGVGEQY
>14|TRBV7-2|TRBJ2-1
ASSLELAGGFDEQF
>11|TRBV2|TRBJ2-5
ASTRDRVGTQY
>16|TRBV5-1|TRBJ2-1
ASTGQGASGRSYNEQF
>11|TRBV14|TRBJ2-5
ASSQVTMKTQY
>10|TRBV7-9|TRBJ2-5
ASSLVGETQY
>14|TRBV6-4|TRBJ1-4
ASSDREDSVGEKLF
>18|TRBV28|TRBJ2-1
ASSLAHSVGLAGGGSEQF
>11|TRBV6-5|TRBJ1-1
ASSYSQGYEAF
>13|TRBV18|TRBJ2-7
ASSPPGLSSYEQY
>10|TRBV6-5|TRBJ2-7
ASSFWGREQY
>11|TRBV4-1|TRBJ2-7
ASSQGPTYEQY
>12|TRBV2|TRBJ1-1
ASSKDRGNTEAF
>14|TRBV27|TRBJ2-3
ASSSTSWGGTDTQY
>13|TRBV7-9|TRBJ2-1
ASQPSGAHYNEQF
>12|TRBV29-1|TRBJ2-2
SANTRPNTGELF